The rows below give T cell receptor beta chains drawn from one sample of a study of shared T cell receptors in the human thymus. Here immunoSEQ multiplex PCR was the method, and the copy in TCRdb shows in-frame clones only, minus some. The table shows fewer than 700,000 clones, with 88% occurring only once. These records were also assigned to another study, of human thymus T cells.

Sample: thymocytes. The source of these receptors is a boy in the first two years of life with a congenital heart defect. Each CDR3 is given with its conserved first and last residue. D genes are given only for firm matches. Only part of the rows carry a size: once, few, many, or a class if the clone is expanded.

D gene: TRBD1; clone size: -; V gene: TRBV28; J gene: TRBJ2-7; CDR3 protein: CASTLVPQGARPYEQYF; CDR3 DNA: TGTGCCAGCACCCTTGTGCCTCAGGGGGCGCGCCCCTACGAGCAGTACTTC
D gene: TRBD2; clone size: -; V gene: TRBV18; J gene: TRBJ2-3; CDR3 protein: CASSPSFGGSGSGTDTQYF; CDR3 DNA: TGTGCCAGCTCACCATCTTTTGGCGGGAGTGGGTCTGGCACAGATACGCAGTATTTT
D gene: -; clone size: -; V gene: TRBV6-1; J gene: TRBJ2-7; CDR3 protein: CASSGGKQGGSTYEQYF; CDR3 DNA: TGTGCCAGCAGTGGGGGGAAACAGGGCGGCTCCACCTACGAGCAGTACTTC
D gene: TRBD2; clone size: -; V gene: TRBV4-3; J gene: TRBJ2-6; CDR3 protein: CASSRPGRGSGANVLTF; CDR3 DNA: TGCGCCAGCAGCCGTCCCGGGAGGGGATCTGGGGCCAACGTCCTGACTTTC
D gene: TRBD1; clone size: -; V gene: TRBV29-1; J gene: TRBJ2-7; CDR3 protein: CSEGQARALLYEQYF; CDR3 DNA: TGCAGCGAAGGACAGGCCCGGGCCCTACTCTACGAGCAGTACTTC
D gene: -; clone size: few; V gene: TRBV6-5; J gene: TRBJ2-7; CDR3 protein: CASSYSGHIYEQYF; CDR3 DNA: TGTGCCAGCAGTTACTCGGGACACATCTACGAGCAGTACTTC
D gene: -; clone size: -; V gene: TRBV7-6; J gene: TRBJ2-5; CDR3 protein: CASRTSQETQYF; CDR3 DNA: TGTGCCAGCAGGACTAGTCAAGAGACCCAGTACTTC
D gene: TRBD1; clone size: -; V gene: TRBV5-1; J gene: TRBJ2-7; CDR3 protein: CASSVPGTGEKAPYEQYF; CDR3 DNA: TGCGCCAGCAGCGTCCCCGGGACAGGAGAAAAGGCCCCCTACGAGCAGTACTTC
D gene: TRBD2; clone size: once; V gene: TRBV5-6; J gene: TRBJ2-3; CDR3 protein: CASSLLMEGGPSDTQYF; CDR3 DNA: TGTGCCAGCAGCTTGTTGATGGAGGGAGGGCCCTCAGATACGCAGTATTTT
D gene: -; clone size: -; V gene: TRBV28; J gene: TRBJ2-5; CDR3 protein: CASSLNRVEGTQYF; CDR3 DNA: TGTGCCAGCAGTTTAAACAGGGTCGAAGGGACCCAGTACTTC
D gene: TRBD2; clone size: -; V gene: TRBV19; J gene: TRBJ2-3; CDR3 protein: CASRRAGEGTQYF; CDR3 DNA: TGTGCCAGTAGGAGGGCGGGAGAGGGCACGCAGTATTTT
D gene: TRBD2; clone size: -; V gene: TRBV4-2; J gene: TRBJ2-7; CDR3 protein: CASSQDFDGLAGKTYEQYF; CDR3 DNA: TGTGCCAGCAGCCAAGATTTCGACGGACTAGCGGGGAAGACCTACGAGCAGTACTTC
D gene: -; clone size: -; V gene: TRBV4-2; J gene: TRBJ1-5; CDR3 protein: CASSHRQVGGDQPQHF; CDR3 DNA: TGTGCCAGCAGCCATCGACAGGTAGGGGGGGATCAGCCCCAGCATTTT
D gene: -; clone size: few; V gene: TRBV9; J gene: TRBJ2-7; CDR3 protein: CASSVSADRGRDEQYF; CDR3 DNA: TGTGCCAGCAGCGTATCGGCTGATCGAGGGCGCGACGAGCAGTACTTC
D gene: TRBD2; clone size: -; V gene: TRBV2; J gene: TRBJ2-2; CDR3 protein: CASSEGLAGGGTGELFF; CDR3 DNA: TGTGCCAGCAGTGAGGGGCTAGCGGGAGGTGGGACCGGGGAGCTGTTTTTT
D gene: TRBD1; clone size: -; V gene: TRBV28; J gene: TRBJ2-7; CDR3 protein: CASSQTGGDSYEQYF; CDR3 DNA: TGTGCCAGCAGCCAAACAGGGGGCGATTCCTACGAGCAGTACTTC
D gene: -; clone size: few; V gene: TRBV5-5; J gene: TRBJ1-1; CDR3 protein: CASSLGRDNTEAFF; CDR3 DNA: TGTGCCAGCAGCTTGGGACGGGATAACACTGAAGCTTTCTTT
D gene: -; clone size: few; V gene: TRBV5-6; J gene: TRBJ2-1; CDR3 protein: CASSGDRPFNEQFF; CDR3 DNA: TGTGCCAGCAGCGGTGACAGGCCGTTCAATGAGCAGTTCTTC
D gene: -; clone size: -; V gene: TRBV4-1; J gene: TRBJ1-3; CDR3 protein: CASSQLQVSGNTIYF; CDR3 DNA: TGCGCCAGCAGCCAGCTACAGGTCTCTGGAAACACCATATATTTT
D gene: TRBD1; clone size: few; V gene: TRBV19; J gene: TRBJ2-7; CDR3 protein: CASSSRQGMGEQYF; CDR3 DNA: TGTGCCAGTAGTTCAAGACAGGGGATGGGGGAGCAGTACTTC
D gene: TRBD2; clone size: -; V gene: TRBV4-2; J gene: TRBJ2-7; CDR3 protein: CASSKAGSPYEQYF; CDR3 DNA: TGTGCCAGCAGTAAAGCGGGATCCCCCTACGAGCAGTACTTC
D gene: -; clone size: -; V gene: TRBV27; J gene: TRBJ1-1; CDR3 protein: CASSQGWGCTEAFF; CDR3 DNA: TGTGCCAGCAGTCAGGGGTGGGGTTGCACTGAAGCTTTCTTT
D gene: -; clone size: -; V gene: TRBV10-2; J gene: TRBJ2-7; CDR3 protein: CASSELSSPYF; CDR3 DNA: TGCGCCAGCAGTGAGTTGTCTAGCCCGTACTTC
D gene: TRBD1; clone size: -; V gene: TRBV10-2; J gene: TRBJ2-7; CDR3 protein: CASSASDRGYEQYF; CDR3 DNA: TGCGCCAGCAGTGCCTCGGACAGGGGATACGAGCAGTACTTC
D gene: TRBD2; clone size: -; V gene: TRBV4-3; J gene: TRBJ2-1; CDR3 protein: CASSQGTSGSLDEQFF; CDR3 DNA: TGCGCCAGCAGCCAGGGGACTAGCGGGAGTCTGGATGAGCAGTTCTTC
D gene: -; clone size: -; V gene: TRBV9; J gene: TRBJ2-7; CDR3 protein: CASSVEGSERYEQYF; CDR3 DNA: TGTGCCAGCAGCGTAGAAGGTAGCGAGCGCTACGAGCAGTACTTC
D gene: TRBD2; clone size: -; V gene: TRBV7-6; J gene: TRBJ2-7; CDR3 protein: CASSSGTSGYEQYF; CDR3 DNA: TGTGCCAGCAGTTCCGGGACTAGCGGCTACGAGCAGTACTTC
D gene: TRBD1; clone size: -; V gene: TRBV4-1; J gene: TRBJ2-7; CDR3 protein: CASSQDNRTGTYEQYF; CDR3 DNA: TGCGCCAGCAGCCAAGATAATAGGACAGGGACCTACGAGCAGTACTTC
D gene: TRBD2; clone size: once; V gene: TRBV5-1; J gene: TRBJ2-5; CDR3 protein: CASSSGDDVTSGSQETQYF; CDR3 DNA: TGCGCCAGCAGCTCCGGCGACGATGTGACTAGCGGGTCTCAAGAGACCCAGTACTTC
D gene: TRBD2; clone size: -; V gene: TRBV11-2; J gene: TRBJ2-7; CDR3 protein: CASSSPSLAVTYEQYF; CDR3 DNA: TGTGCCAGCAGCTCGCCCAGCCTAGCGGTGACCTACGAGCAGTACTTC
D gene: TRBD2; clone size: -; V gene: TRBV5-4; J gene: TRBJ2-3; CDR3 protein: CASSGGPAGVTGTDTQYF; CDR3 DNA: TGTGCCAGCAGCGGAGGCCCTGCGGGAGTGACTGGCACAGATACGCAGTATTTT
D gene: TRBD1; clone size: -; V gene: TRBV4-1; J gene: TRBJ2-7; CDR3 protein: CASSHTSDRVGDEQYF; CDR3 DNA: TGCGCCAGCAGCCATACCTCCGACAGGGTAGGCGACGAGCAGTACTTC
D gene: TRBD1; clone size: -; V gene: TRBV7-2; J gene: TRBJ1-2; CDR3 protein: CASSSIRGLYGYTF; CDR3 DNA: TGTGCCAGCAGCTCCATCAGGGGGCTCTATGGCTACACCTTC
D gene: TRBD1; clone size: -; V gene: TRBV5-1; J gene: TRBJ2-2; CDR3 protein: CASSLEDRGLGANTGELFF; CDR3 DNA: TGCGCCAGCAGCTTGGAGGACAGGGGATTAGGGGCGAACACCGGGGAGCTGTTTTTT
D gene: -; clone size: -; V gene: TRBV21-1; J gene: TRBJ2-4; CDR3 protein: CASSLEGSLAKNIQYF; CDR3 DNA: TGTGCCAGCAGTTTGGAGGGATCACTAGCCAAAAACATTCAGTACTTC
D gene: -; clone size: -; V gene: TRBV6-1; J gene: TRBJ1-3; CDR3 protein: CASSVGHRSGNTIYF; CDR3 DNA: TGTGCCAGCAGTGTGGGGCACAGGTCTGGAAACACCATATATTTT
D gene: -; clone size: -; V gene: TRBV30; J gene: TRBJ1-1; CDR3 protein: CAWSCLGGGSGRNTEAFF; CDR3 DNA: TGTGCCTGGAGCTGTCTGGGGGGGGGTTCCGGGAGGAACACTGAAGCTTTCTTT
D gene: -; clone size: -; V gene: TRBV7-2; J gene: TRBJ2-7; CDR3 protein: CASSRGQFYYEQYF; CDR3 DNA: TGTGCCAGCAGCCGCGGACAGTTCTACTACGAGCAGTACTTC
D gene: TRBD2; clone size: -; V gene: TRBV30; J gene: TRBJ2-3; CDR3 protein: CAWRRLAGDTQYF; CDR3 DNA: TGTGCCTGGAGGCGACTAGCGGGGGATACGCAGTATTTT
D gene: TRBD2; clone size: -; V gene: TRBV7-6; J gene: TRBJ2-1; CDR3 protein: CASSSLAGGPSRNEQFF; CDR3 DNA: TGTGCCAGCAGCTCCCTCGCGGGAGGGCCCTCGCGGAATGAGCAGTTCTTC
D gene: TRBD1; clone size: -; V gene: TRBV28; J gene: TRBJ2-1; CDR3 protein: CASGQGAPGTRDNEQFF; CDR3 DNA: TGTGCCAGTGGACAGGGGGCGCCGGGGACTAGAGACAATGAGCAGTTCTTC
D gene: TRBD2; clone size: once; V gene: TRBV4-3; J gene: TRBJ2-3; CDR3 protein: CASSPTGRECPDTQYF; CDR3 DNA: TGCGCCAGCAGTCCTACGGGGCGGGAGTGCCCAGATACGCAGTATTTT
D gene: TRBD1; clone size: -; V gene: TRBV6-4; J gene: TRBJ2-7; CDR3 protein: CASRKPGQGNYEQYF; CDR3 DNA: TGTGCCAGCAGAAAACCGGGACAGGGTAACTACGAGCAGTACTTC
D gene: TRBD1; clone size: -; V gene: TRBV6-1; J gene: TRBJ2-5; CDR3 protein: CASSAPGQGAGETQYF; CDR3 DNA: TGTGCCAGCAGTGCACCGGGACAGGGGGCGGGAGAGACCCAGTACTTC
D gene: TRBD2; clone size: -; V gene: TRBV6-4; J gene: TRBJ2-2; CDR3 protein: CASSATGRESGELFF; CDR3 DNA: TGTGCCAGCAGTGCCACCGGGCGGGAGTCCGGGGAGCTGTTTTTT
D gene: TRBD2; clone size: -; V gene: TRBV15; J gene: TRBJ2-7; CDR3 protein: CATSREAGRLAEISYEQYF; CDR3 DNA: TGTGCCACCAGCAGAGAGGCAGGGAGACTAGCGGAGATCTCCTACGAGCAGTACTTC
D gene: -; clone size: once; V gene: TRBV15; J gene: TRBJ1-1; CDR3 protein: CATSRVLRARETEAFF; CDR3 DNA: TGTGCCACCAGCAGAGTGTTGCGGGCCCGAGAAACTGAAGCTTTCTTT
D gene: TRBD2; clone size: -; V gene: TRBV4-3; J gene: TRBJ2-1; CDR3 protein: CASSHQTSLPTYNEQFF; CDR3 DNA: TGCGCCAGCAGCCACCAGACTAGCCTCCCGACCTACAATGAGCAGTTCTTC